These T cell receptor beta chains were read from a single sample in a study of Ad26.COV2.S vaccination and SARS-CoV-2 variants. The method was immunoSEQ multiplex PCR; TCRdb's version includes in-frame clones alone and lacks a portion of them. The data show some 480,000 clones, approximately 88% seen once. The specimen comprised peripheral blood, sampled in a trial of Ad26.COV2.S vaccine versus placebo. The receptors here all came from a person aged 18-65 years who received the Ad26.COV2.S COVID-19 vaccine or a placebo. CDR3s include the opening cysteine and the closing phenylalanine or tryptophan. Each record gives: V gene, D gene, clone size, J gene, CDR3 DNA, CDR3 protein. A D gene is named only where the DNA matches it firmly. Size values are once, few and many counts, or a class for expanded clones, and some rows have none.

TRBV7-2	.	.	TRBJ2-1	TGTGCCAGCAATAATAGGCCCTTACTCAATGAGCAGTTCTTC	CASNNRPLLNEQFF
TRBV9	.	.	TRBJ2-3	TGTGCCAGCAGCGTATCAGGGCTATCCACAGATACGCAGTATTTT	CASSVSGLSTDTQYF
TRBV6-2/TRBV6-3	.	.	TRBJ2-1	TGTGCCAGCAGTCACCAGGGCAATGAGCAGTTCTTC	CASSHQGNEQFF
TRBV6-2/TRBV6-3	.	.	TRBJ2-4	TGTGCCAGCAGTTTCACGAAACTAGCCAAAAACATTCAGTACTTC	CASSFTKLAKNIQYF
TRBV7-3	.	.	TRBJ2-1	TGTGCCAGCAGCCAGACCGCTAGTGGAGAGCAGTTCTTC	CASSQTASGEQFF
TRBV5-4	TRBD1	.	TRBJ1-2	TGTGCCAGCAGCGCGACAGGGGTAGATGGCTACACCTTC	CASSATGVDGYTF
TRBV5-1	TRBD2	.	TRBJ2-5	TGCGCCAGCAGCTTCCCCGGGAGGGCCCCCCTAAACTACCAAGAGACCCAGTACTTC	CASSFPGRAPLNYQETQYF
TRBV5-1	TRBD2	many	TRBJ2-1	TGCGCCAGCAGCCCACTAGCGGGAGGGGGTGAGCAGTTCTTC	CASSPLAGGGEQFF
TRBV5-1	.	.	TRBJ2-2	TGCGCCAGCAGCTTCGGTCCGAACACCGGGGAGCTGTTTTTT	CASSFGPNTGELFF
TRBV4-3	.	few	TRBJ1-2	TGCGCCAGCAGCCAAGTTGGGAACTATGGCTACACCTTC	CASSQVGNYGYTF
TRBV6-6	TRBD1	.	TRBJ2-3	TGTGCCAGCAGTCGACAGGGGGACCCTACAGTAGATACGCAGTATTTT	CASSRQGDPTVDTQYF
TRBV15	.	.	TRBJ2-1	TGTGCCACCAGCAGAGTGGGGAACCACTACAATGAGCAGTTCTTC	CATSRVGNHYNEQFF
TRBV25-1	TRBD2	.	TRBJ2-7	TGTGCCAGCAGGTTGTCCCCCTTGGGACTAGCGGGAGGTTGCGAGCAGTACTTC	CASRLSPLGLAGGCEQYF
TRBV10-1	.	.	TRBJ2-3	TGCGCCCTTGGGGCTTGGGAGTATTTT	CALGAWEYF
TRBV6-4	.	.	TRBJ1-6	TGTGCCAGCAGTGAGGGGTATAATTCACCCCTCCACTTT	CASSEGYNSPLHF
TRBV6-5	.	.	TRBJ2-1	TGTGCCAGCAGTTACTTCCCTGGGGGAAATGAGCAGTTCTTC	CASSYFPGGNEQFF
TRBV5-1	TRBD2	.	TRBJ2-1	TGCGCCAGCAGCTTGGATCTAGCGGGCTACAATGAGCAGTTCTTC	CASSLDLAGYNEQFF
TRBV6-6	.	.	TRBJ2-7	TGTGCCAGCAGTACAGGCCCCTACGAGCAGTACTTC	CASSTGPYEQYF
TRBV5-4	.	.	TRBJ2-3	TGTGCCAGCAGCTTAGGACTCCGCCCGGATACGCAGTATTTT	CASSLGLRPDTQYF
TRBV2	TRBD1	.	TRBJ2-5	TGTGCCAGCAGGACAGGGGCCGACCAAGAGACCCAGTACTTC	CASRTGADQETQYF
TRBV18	TRBD2	once	TRBJ2-5	TGTGCCAGCTCACCACCGGGAACTAGCGGGAGAGGCGAGACCCAGTACTTC	CASSPPGTSGRGETQYF
TRBV7-2	.	.	TRBJ2-2	TGTGCCAGCACCCCAGATCCGAACACCGGGGAGCTGTTTTTT	CASTPDPNTGELFF
TRBV7-3	.	.	TRBJ2-7	TGTGCCAGCAGCTTAAGCCCCGGGGTGGAGCAGTACTTC	CASSLSPGVEQYF
TRBV15	.	.	TRBJ1-5	TGTGCCACCAGCAGAGAGGCCGACAGTTCCCAGCCCCAGCATTTT	CATSREADSSQPQHF
TRBV5-1	TRBD2	.	TRBJ2-2	TGCGCCAGCTCCGGACTAGCGGGAGCTGGGACCGGGGAGCTGTTTTTT	CASSGLAGAGTGELFF
TRBV28	TRBD1	.	TRBJ2-5	TGTGCCAGCAGTTTACCAGGGGGTGGCCAAGAGACCCAGTACTTC	CASSLPGGGQETQYF
TRBV9	.	.	TRBJ2-7	TGTGCCAGCAGCGTAGCGGCCGACTACGAGCAGTACTTC	CASSVAADYEQYF
TRBV6-5	.	few	TRBJ1-4	TGTGCCAGCAACTTACAGCGGTCCCATGAAAAACTGTTTTTT	CASNLQRSHEKLFF
TRBV29-1	.	.	TRBJ2-3	TGCAGCACGGAAAAGAGCTTTAATACGCAGTATTTT	CSTEKSFNTQYF
TRBV6-1	.	.	TRBJ1-4	TGTGCCAGCAGTGAAGCACGCGGGGCAGCTCTTGATGAAAAACTGTTTTTT	CASSEARGAALDEKLFF
TRBV6-2/TRBV6-3	TRBD2	.	TRBJ2-1	TGTGCCAGCAGTTACACTAGCGGGAGATCGAGTTACAATGAGCAGTTCTTC	CASSYTSGRSSYNEQFF
TRBV6-2/TRBV6-3	.	.	TRBJ2-3	TGTGCCAGCAGTTACCGAGGGAGCACAGATACGCAGTATTTT	CASSYRGSTDTQYF
TRBV28	TRBD1	.	TRBJ2-2	TGTGCCAGCAGTTTCCGCCCGGGGACAGGGCTGACCGGGGAGCTGTTTTTT	CASSFRPGTGLTGELFF
TRBV6-2/TRBV6-3	TRBD2	.	TRBJ2-7	TGTGCCAGCAGTTGGGTCCGCGGGACTAGCGGGTCCTACGAGCAGTACTTC	CASSWVRGTSGSYEQYF
TRBV6-5	.	.	TRBJ1-1	TGTGCCAGCAGTTACTATGCAGGGAAGGGAAACACTGAAGCTTTCTTT	CASSYYAGKGNTEAFF
TRBV5-4	TRBD2	once	TRBJ2-2	TGTGCCAGCAGCTTAGCGGGAAGGGCCGGGGAGCTGTTTTTT	CASSLAGRAGELFF
TRBV9	.	.	TRBJ2-3	TGTGCCAGCAGCGTAGAAGCCCGAGATACGCAGTATTTT	CASSVEARDTQYF
TRBV5-1	TRBD1	.	TRBJ2-1	TGCGCCAGCAGCTGGGCCCCCCCGGGACAGGTAAACAATGAGCAGTTCTTC	CASSWAPPGQVNNEQFF
TRBV2	.	.	TRBJ1-2	TGTGCCAGCAGTGAAGCGCGAGGAGGCTACACCTTC	CASSEARGGYTF
TRBV6-2/TRBV6-3	.	.	TRBJ2-1	TGTGCCAGCGGCCAAGGACGTGGCGTGGGCTCCTACAATGAGCAGTTCTTC	CASGQGRGVGSYNEQFF
TRBV7-6	.	few	TRBJ1-5	TGTGCCAGCAGCTTAGGGGACCGGCAGCCCCAGCATTTT	CASSLGDRQPQHF
TRBV28	.	few	TRBJ1-6	TGTGCCAGCAGTCCTCCCGCAGGCTATAATTCACCCCTCCACTTT	CASSPPAGYNSPLHF
TRBV9	.	few	TRBJ2-7	TGTGCCAGCAGCGTAGCCAGGATTCGAGGCGAGCAGTACTTC	CASSVARIRGEQYF
TRBV5-6	TRBD1	.	TRBJ1-1	TGTGCCAGCAGCCTGTATTGGACAGGGAACACTGAAGCTTTCTTT	CASSLYWTGNTEAFF
TRBV4-3	.	.	TRBJ1-6	TGCGCCAGCAGCCAGAGCCCGGGGGATTCACCCCTCCACTTT	CASSQSPGDSPLHF
TRBV6-2/TRBV6-3	.	.	TRBJ1-2	TGTGCCAGCAGTAAAGACAGAGTTGGCTACACCTTC	CASSKDRVGYTF
TRBV5-1	.	.	TRBJ2-1	TGCGCCAGCAGGCCCCTAGGCGGTCCCTACAATGAGCAGTTCTTC	CASRPLGGPYNEQFF
TRBV19	.	.	TRBJ1-1	TGTGCCAGTAGTATAGATCGGGGCACTGAAGCTTTCTTT	CASSIDRGTEAFF